This TCR beta chain was recovered during a study of vaccination and CD4 T cells after COVID-19. CDR3 length: 16 amino acids. V was clipped by 2 bases and J by 6 bases; unmatched bases: 10. Germline CDR1 is MNHEY and CDR2 is SVGEGT. Oncomine TCR Beta short-read sequencing was applied to DNA from cultured CD4+ T cells. From the PCR reads, TCRdb called clonotypes with MiXCR, one entry per CDR3 protein. The table shows roughly 7,200 distinct CDR3 sequences, with around 38% occurring only once. About this clonotype itself: The antigen is unknown.

The treatment is: roughly 10-day PBMC culture with coronavirus spike peptide pools or control peptides (ViraFEST assay). Unexposed donor CD4+ T cells predated the COVID-19 pandemic, collected 2011-2018. Replacement of half the medium with fresh IL-2 medium took place on days 3 and 7. The gene calls are TRBV6-2 or TRBV6-3 and TRBJ2-1; TRBD2 matches at 7 bases. The material sequenced was CD4+ T cells from blood, cultured in vitro. The receptor was derived from a human donor in good health. The CDR3 loop reads CASSYIPRTSLNEQFF. In nucleotides, the CDR3 is TGTGCCAGCAGTTACATTCCAAGGACTAGTCTCAATGAGCAGTTCTTC.